This T cell receptor beta chain was captured by sequencing in a study of T-cell memory formation after mild COVID-19. Whole-study context: There were largely donor-specific TCR clusters.

The germline V gene encodes CDR1 MNHEY and CDR2 SVGEGT. Between the trimmed V and J ends, which lost 2 bases and 7 bases, there was a span of 2 bases. The CDR3 is 11 residues long. Regarding the study as a whole: Contracting CD4+ clones sat mainly in CM and EM; CD8+ in EMRA. Cross-reactive memory seemingly joined, as some responding clones were found in pre-infection memory.

Constant-segment primers served in 5'RACE that generated TCR alpha and TCR beta cDNA libraries bearing sample barcodes and UMIs. TCRdb called the 5' RACE reads again in MiXCR, with one record for every CDR3 protein. The sample carries approximately 100,000 distinct CDR3 sequences, 11% recorded once. This clonotype was detected only a few times. Its antigen remains unidentified. This clonotype was sampled from a young man who had mild COVID-19 (a few samples of this study predate the infection). Cell type and time point are not known. The sample taken for sequencing was PBMCs or a T cell subset sorted from them (not recorded which). V gene TRBV6-2 or TRBV6-3 combines with J gene TRBJ2-2; D is uncertain. DNA of the CDR3: TGTGCCAGCAGTTACGACGGGGAGCTGTTTTTT. It codes for CASSYDGELFF.